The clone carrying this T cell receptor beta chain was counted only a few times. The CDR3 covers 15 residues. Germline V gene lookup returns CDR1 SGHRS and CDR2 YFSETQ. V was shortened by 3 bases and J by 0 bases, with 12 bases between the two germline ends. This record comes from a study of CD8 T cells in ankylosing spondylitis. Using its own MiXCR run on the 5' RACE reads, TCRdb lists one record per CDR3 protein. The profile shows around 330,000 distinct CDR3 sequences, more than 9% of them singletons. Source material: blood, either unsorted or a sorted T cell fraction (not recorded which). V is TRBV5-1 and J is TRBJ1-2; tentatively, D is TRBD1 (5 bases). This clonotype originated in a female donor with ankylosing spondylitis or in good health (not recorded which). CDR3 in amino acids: CASSSGATANYGYTF. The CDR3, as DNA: TGCGCCAGCAGCTCCGGGGCCACGGCTAACTATGGCTACACCTTC.